This record looks at one TCR beta chain sequence and its context. Antigen: not known. The study sequenced cultured CD4+ T cell DNA using the Oncomine TCR Beta short-read assay. After culture, CD4+ T cells served as the source for genomic DNA extraction. TCRdb reanalysed the PCR reads using MiXCR and keeps one entry per CDR3 protein. The data show 20,000 to 25,000 distinct CDR3 sequences, 67% seen once. The sample originates from a study of vaccination and CD4 T cells after COVID-19. Study details: Once diagnosed, patients had post-COVID samples drawn a median approximately 93 days later (range 35 to 161). The authors exposed cells to overlapping spike peptides derived from SARS-CoV-2, HCoV-NL63, HCoV-OC43 and HCoV-229E. Study-level results: In convalescent patients, 304 of 307 vaccine-specific clones were mono-reactive for SARS-CoV-2 spike.

The treatment was: roughly 10-day PBMC culture with coronavirus spike peptide pools or control peptides (ViraFEST assay). This CDR3 is 13 amino acids long. The germline CDR1 and CDR2 sequences are ENHRY and SYGVKD. V was clipped by 2 bases and J by 3 bases; unmatched bases: 0. The sequencing used CD4+ T cells from blood, cultured in vitro, collected after SARS-CoV-2 vaccination. The chain recombines TRBV10-3 with TRBJ1-2; 7 bases align to TRBD1. This TCR was sampled from a human donor who received a COVID-19 vaccine. DNA of the CDR3: TGTGCCATCAGTGAGACAGGGGACTATGGCTACACCTTC. Its protein is CAISETGDYGYTF.